This T cell receptor beta chain was sequenced during a study of molecular identifiers for immune sequencing clone quantification. Study-level information: With replicates, the RNA of approximately 22,000 or 94,000 naive CD8 cells was split five ways and four were sequenced.

Between about 19,000 and 1,100,000 sorted cells, with 10%, 30% or 50% RNA, yielded naive CD8 libraries. In preparing bulk TCR libraries, previously described methods and listed TCR primers were used. From the PCR reads, TCRdb called clonotypes with MiXCR, one entry per CDR3 protein. Among about 640,000 distinct CDR3 sequences listed, just under 20% were seen once. This clonotype was counted ten times or more. The CDR3 has 18 residues. Germline CDR1 MNHNY, CDR2 SVGAGI (reference sequence). The germline V and J ends were trimmed by 5 bases and 1 base, with 18 bases remaining between them. The specimen was naive CD8+ T cells from blood, with Jurkat cell RNA spiked in. Documented subset: FACS-sorted CD8+CD4-CCR7+CD45RA+ naive T cells. This chain uses TRBV6-6 with TRBJ1-6, with D possibly TRBD1 on 6 matching bases. This TCR came from a human donor in good health. Some libraries in this study had Jurkat cell RNA spiked in. CDR3 sequence reads: CASSTGMGIASYNSPLHF. Here the CDR3 DNA reads TGTGCCAGCAGTACAGGGATGGGGATTGCTTCCTATAATTCACCCCTCCACTTT.